This T cell receptor beta chain was captured by sequencing in a study of identical twins. Findings and caveats of the study: Findings came from cross-sectional statistics, without long-term follow-up of donors.

This clonotype was observed a handful of times. Its target is unknown. The CDR3 totals 15 residues. Germline CDR1 and CDR2: SNHLY and FYNNEI. With 4 bases clipped from V and 4 bases from J, the junction kept 8 bases outside the gene matches. TCRdb analysed the 5' RACE reads with MiXCR anew, one entry per CDR3 protein. This table holds about 690,000 distinct CDR3 sequences, approximately 21% found once. These same data were also listed under a study on T cells expressing NK-cell markers.

The sample consisted of PBMCs. The TCR sequence derives from a woman aged 18-30 years in good health. The V gene is TRBV2, the J gene TRBJ1-2; 8 nucleotides line up with TRBD1. The CDR3 sequence: CASSAGRGRSYGYTF. CDR3 nucleotides: TGTGCCAGCAGTGCGGGCAGGGGGCGCAGCTATGGCTACACCTTC.